This T cell receptor beta chain was sequenced during a study of cytotoxic CD8 clonotypes in ibrutinib-treated CLL. Broader study findings: An increase in clonality occurred at ibrutinib response, followed by a return toward baseline at progression. Stable or contracted on treatment, public clonotypes were also uncommon. Investigators sampled sustained-remission and progressing patients at differing times. The study found baseline clonality above age-matched healthy donors, tracking circulating CD8+ T-cell counts.

A few counts support this clone. Its antigen is still unknown. TCRdb keeps only in-frame clones here, not all; method: immunoSEQ multiplex PCR. The sample has some 15,000 clones, 55% to 80% seen once. CDR1 and CDR2 (germline): LGHNA, YNFKEQ. V was cut by 0 bases and J by 0 bases, with 9 bases left in between. CDR3 size: 16 residues. J is TRBJ2-1 and V is TRBV4-2; weak D call: TRBD2 (5 bases). The sample here was PBMCs, taken before ibrutinib treatment. The source of this sequence is a human donor with chronic lymphocytic leukemia. The CDR3 sequence is CASSQEERNSYNEQFF. The DNA for the CDR3 is TGTGCCAGCAGCCAAGAAGAGCGGAACTCCTACAATGAGCAGTTCTTC.